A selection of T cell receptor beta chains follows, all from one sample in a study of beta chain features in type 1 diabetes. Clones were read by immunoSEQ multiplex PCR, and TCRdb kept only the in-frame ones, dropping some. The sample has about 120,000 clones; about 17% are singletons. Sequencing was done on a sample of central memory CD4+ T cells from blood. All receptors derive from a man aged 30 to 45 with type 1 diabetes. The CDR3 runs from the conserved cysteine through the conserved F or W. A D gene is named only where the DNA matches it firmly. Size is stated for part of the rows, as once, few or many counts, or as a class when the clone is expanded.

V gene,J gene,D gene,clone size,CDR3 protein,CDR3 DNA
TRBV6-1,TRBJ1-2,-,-,CASTKGGFYGYTF,TGTGCCAGCACAAAAGGAGGGTTCTATGGCTACACCTTC
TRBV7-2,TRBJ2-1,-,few,CASSLGGGDEQFF,TGTGCCAGCAGCTTAGGAGGCGGTGATGAGCAGTTCTTC
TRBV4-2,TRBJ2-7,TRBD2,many,CASSQDLAGAYEQYF,TGTGCCAGCAGCCAAGATCTAGCGGGGGCCTACGAGCAGTACTTC
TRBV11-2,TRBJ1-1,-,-,CASSMDTYTEAFF,TGTGCCAGCAGCATGGACACCTACACTGAAGCTTTCTTT
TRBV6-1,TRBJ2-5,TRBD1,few,CASKKGQQETQYF,TGTGCCAGCAAAAAGGGACAGCAAGAGACCCAGTACTTC
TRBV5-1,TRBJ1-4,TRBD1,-,CASSVGQAVNEKLFF,TGCGCCAGCAGCGTAGGACAGGCGGTTAATGAAAAACTGTTTTTT
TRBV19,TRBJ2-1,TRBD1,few,CASSLRQGNYNEQFF,TGTGCCAGTAGTCTGAGACAGGGGAACTACAATGAGCAGTTCTTC
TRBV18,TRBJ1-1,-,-,CASSPNTPPNTEAFF,TGTGCCAGCTCACCAAATACGCCACCGAACACTGAAGCTTTCTTT
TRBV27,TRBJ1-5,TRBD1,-,CASSPGTGGIQPQHF,TGTGCCAGCAGTCCCGGGACAGGGGGCATTCAGCCCCAGCATTTT
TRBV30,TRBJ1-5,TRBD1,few,CAWSVGTGPRSNQPQHF,TGTGCCTGGAGTGTAGGGACAGGTCCTAGGAGCAATCAGCCCCAGCATTTT
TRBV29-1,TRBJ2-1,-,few,CSVARGTYNEQFF,TGCAGCGTTGCAAGGGGGACCTACAATGAGCAGTTCTTC
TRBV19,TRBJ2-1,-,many,CASSIDLARLNEQFF,TGTGCCAGTAGTATAGATCTCGCGAGGCTGAATGAGCAGTTCTTC
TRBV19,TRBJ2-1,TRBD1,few,CASSIEGQGGVFNEQFF,TGTGCCAGTAGTATAGAGGGACAGGGAGGAGTATTCAATGAGCAGTTCTTC
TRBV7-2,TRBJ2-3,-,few,CASSLGRQDTQYF,TGTGCCAGCAGCTTGGGTCGACAGGATACGCAGTATTTT
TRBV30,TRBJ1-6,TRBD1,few,CAWRTGGSYNSPLHF,TGTGCCTGGAGGACAGGGGGCTCCTATAATTCACCCCTCCACTTT
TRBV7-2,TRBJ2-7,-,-,CASSLQGGYYEQYF,TGTGCCAGCAGCTTACAGGGAGGATACTACGAGCAGTACTTC
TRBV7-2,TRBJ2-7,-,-,CASSPGHGEQYF,TGTGCCAGCAGTCCGGGACACGGCGAGCAGTACTTC
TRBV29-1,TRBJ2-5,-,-,CSVVERGGNGETQYF,TGCAGCGTTGTTGAAAGAGGGGGAAATGGGGAGACCCAGTACTTC
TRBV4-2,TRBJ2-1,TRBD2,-,CASSQETRTSGAYYEQFF,TGTGCCAGCAGCCAAGAGACGCGTACTAGCGGGGCATATTATGAGCAGTTCTTC
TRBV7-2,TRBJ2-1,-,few,CASSLQGRYYNEQFF,TGTGCCAGCAGCTTACAAGGTAGATATTACAATGAGCAGTTCTTC
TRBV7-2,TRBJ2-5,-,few,CASSLMGETQYF,TGTGCCAGCAGCTTAATGGGTGAGACCCAGTACTTC
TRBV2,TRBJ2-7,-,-,CASSGGSYEQYF,TGTGCCAGCAGCGGGGGCTCCTACGAGCAGTACTTC
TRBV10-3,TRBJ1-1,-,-,CAISPGIRDTEAFF,TGTGCCATCAGTCCGGGCATCAGGGACACTGAAGCTTTCTTT
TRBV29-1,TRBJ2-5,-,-,CSVDTSISETQYF,TGCAGCGTTGACACTAGTATATCAGAGACCCAGTACTTC
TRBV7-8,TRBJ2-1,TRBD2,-,CASSLGLAGGNNEQFF,TGTGCCAGCAGCTTGGGACTAGCGGGGGGTAACAATGAGCAGTTCTTC
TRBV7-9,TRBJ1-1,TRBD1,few,CASSPSEFRDRYTEAFF,TGTGCCAGCAGCCCCAGCGAATTCCGGGACAGATACACTGAAGCTTTCTTT
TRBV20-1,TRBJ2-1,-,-,CSVSWDEQFF,TGCAGTGTTTCGTGGGATGAGCAGTTCTTC
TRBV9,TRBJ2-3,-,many,CASSAVRTDTQYF,TGTGCCAGCAGCGCAGTTCGCACAGATACGCAGTATTTT
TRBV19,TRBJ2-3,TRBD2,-,CASRLAGQSTDTQYF,TGTGCCAGTAGATTAGCGGGGCAAAGCACAGATACGCAGTATTTT
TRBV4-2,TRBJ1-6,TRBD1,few,CASSLTGSMDSPLHF,TGTGCCAGCAGCCTGACAGGGTCAATGGATTCACCCCTCCACTTT
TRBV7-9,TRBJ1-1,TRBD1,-,CASSPPQDRGLTEAFF,TGTGCCAGCAGCCCTCCCCAGGACAGGGGGCTTACTGAAGCTTTCTTT
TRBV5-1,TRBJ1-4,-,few,CASSRQQRNEKLFF,TGCGCCAGCAGCCGACAGCAAAGAAATGAAAAACTGTTTTTT
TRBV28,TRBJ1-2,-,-,CASSAGGGGYGYTF,TGTGCCAGCAGTGCGGGGGGAGGTGGCTATGGCTACACCTTC
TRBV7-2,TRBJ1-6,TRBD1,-,CASSARDRGPKYNSPLHF,TGTGCCAGCAGCGCCCGGGACAGAGGACCTAAATATAATTCACCCCTCCACTTT
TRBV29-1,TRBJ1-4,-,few,CSVGGYEKLFF,TGCAGCGTTGGAGGGTATGAAAAACTGTTTTTT
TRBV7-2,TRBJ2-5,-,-,CASSLVVGGAETQYF,TGTGCCAGCAGCTTAGTGGTAGGGGGGGCAGAGACCCAGTACTTC
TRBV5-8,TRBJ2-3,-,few,CASSLRPTPTDTQYF,TGTGCCAGCAGCCTCCGGCCTACACCCACAGATACGCAGTATTTT
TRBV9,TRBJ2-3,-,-,CASSVANSVRTDTQYF,TGTGCCAGCAGCGTAGCTAACAGCGTGCGCACAGATACGCAGTATTTT
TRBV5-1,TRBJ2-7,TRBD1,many,CASSSGQGNYEQYF,TGCGCCAGCAGCTCCGGACAGGGGAACTACGAGCAGTACTTC
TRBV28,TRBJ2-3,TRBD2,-,CASTLGGGADTQYF,TGTGCCAGCACCCTGGGCGGGGGGGCAGATACGCAGTATTTT
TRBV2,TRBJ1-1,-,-,CASSDRALNTEAFF,TGTGCCAGCAGTGACAGGGCACTGAACACTGAAGCTTTCTTT
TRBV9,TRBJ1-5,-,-,CASSDDPQAQPQHF,TGTGCCAGCAGTGACGATCCCCAGGCTCAGCCCCAGCATTTT
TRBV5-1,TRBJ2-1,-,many,CASSLNGRASSYNEQFF,TGCGCCAGCAGCTTGAATGGTCGGGCAAGCTCCTACAATGAGCAGTTCTTC
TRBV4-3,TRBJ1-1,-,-,CASSQDREFEAFF,TGCGCCAGCAGCCAAGACAGGGAGTTTGAAGCTTTCTTT
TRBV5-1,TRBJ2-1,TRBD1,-,CASSPSGDSSYNEQFF,TGCGCCAGCAGCCCCAGTGGGGACAGTTCCTACAATGAGCAGTTCTTC
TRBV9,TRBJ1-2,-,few,CASSVGQSARYGYTF,TGTGCCAGCAGCGTAGGACAGTCTGCTCGGTATGGCTACACCTTC
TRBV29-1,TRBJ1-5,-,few,CSVGEGNQPQHF,TGCAGCGTTGGGGAGGGCAATCAGCCCCAGCATTTT
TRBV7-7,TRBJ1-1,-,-,CASSLEVSTEAFF,TGTGCTAGCAGCTTAGAAGTTTCCACTGAAGCTTTCTTT